These T cell receptor beta chains were read from a single sample in a study of blood T cell repertoires in COVID-19. Profiling relied on immunoSEQ multiplex PCR, and the TCRdb table lists in-frame clones only, not all of them. Of over 90,000 clones listed, around 84% are singletons. Sequencing was carried out using peripheral blood. The origin of the receptors is a human donor in a cohort sampled during active COVID-19. Each CDR3 is given with its conserved first and last residue. D genes are given only for firm matches. Not all rows give a size; the values are once, few, many and, for expanded clones, a class.

v_call	j_call	clone_size	d_call	cdr3_nt	cdr3_aa
TRBV5-4	TRBJ2-5	-	-	TGTGCCAGCAGCCAGGGCCAGTTAGGGACCCAGTACTTC	CASSQGQLGTQYF
TRBV28	TRBJ1-5	-	-	TGTGCCAGCAGTTTATGGGGGAGGGGTAGCAATCAGCCCCAGCATTTT	CASSLWGRGSNQPQHF
TRBV7-9	TRBJ2-5	-	TRBD1	TGTGCCAGCAGCCCAACGGGACAGGGTGGAGAGACCCAGTACTTC	CASSPTGQGGETQYF
TRBV15	TRBJ2-7	-	TRBD1	TGTGCCACCAGCAGGTTGATCGTCGGGACAGGGGCGGAAGAGCAGTACTTC	CATSRLIVGTGAEEQYF
TRBV6-1	TRBJ2-3	-	TRBD2	TGTGCCAGCAGTGAGTTTTTAGCGGGGTACAACACAGATACGCAGTATTTT	CASSEFLAGYNTDTQYF
TRBV28	TRBJ2-1	-	-	TGTGCCAGCAGTTTATTAGTACCCAGGGTCGATGAGCAGTTCTTC	CASSLLVPRVDEQFF
TRBV6-5	TRBJ2-5	-	-	TGTGCCAGCAGTTCCACCAGGGTGGGGGAGACCCAGTACTTC	CASSSTRVGETQYF
TRBV7-6	TRBJ2-5	-	TRBD2	TGTGCCAGCAGCTTAGTAACTAGCGGGGGAGGGGAGACCCAGTACTTC	CASSLVTSGGGETQYF
TRBV19	TRBJ1-4	-	-	TGTGCCAGTAGTATAGATGCGGGGGCTGGGGAAAAACTGTTTTTT	CASSIDAGAGEKLFF
TRBV4-1	TRBJ2-5	-	TRBD1	TGCGCCAGCAGCCAACCCAACAGGGGACAAGAGACCCAGTACTTC	CASSQPNRGQETQYF
TRBV20-1	TRBJ1-2	-	-	TGCAGTGCCAGGCTCCGGGGTGGCTACACCTTC	CSARLRGGYTF
TRBV28	TRBJ1-2	few	TRBD1	TGTGCCAGCAGTTTAGGACAGGGGGCCCTATGGGACTACACCTTC	CASSLGQGALWDYTF
TRBV10-3	TRBJ2-1	-	-	TGTGCCATCAGTGAGGACGGTAGGGGGGGGCCATACAATGAGCAGTTCTTC	CAISEDGRGGPYNEQFF
TRBV5-6	TRBJ1-4	-	-	TGTGCCAGCAGCTATAGACCCCGACAGGCAAAGAATGAAAAACTGTTTTTT	CASSYRPRQAKNEKLFF
TRBV21-1	TRBJ1-5	-	-	TGTGCCCGCGCGCCCGGGTGCAATCAGCCCCAGCATTTT	CARAPGCNQPQHF
TRBV7-3	TRBJ2-2	-	TRBD1	TGTGCCAGCAGGTCCGGGACAGGGTCGACCGGGGAGCTGTTTTTT	CASRSGTGSTGELFF
TRBV7-2	TRBJ2-1	once	TRBD2	TGTGCCAGCAGCTTAAGCTCTGCGAGCGGGGGGCAAAACAATGAGCAGTTCTTC	CASSLSSASGGQNNEQFF
TRBV9	TRBJ2-2	-	-	TGTGCCAGCAGCGTAGTAGCAAACACCGGGGAGCTGTTTTTT	CASSVVANTGELFF
TRBV18	TRBJ2-1	-	-	TGTGCCAGCTCTCGATCCGGTACCGCCAATGAGCAGTTCTTC	CASSRSGTANEQFF
TRBV11-2	TRBJ2-7	-	-	TGTGCCAGCAGCTTAGGTCAGGGTCTCTCCTACGAGCAGTACTTC	CASSLGQGLSYEQYF
TRBV2	TRBJ1-2	-	TRBD1	TGTGCCAGTGGGGAGACAGGGCTGGTAGGAGGCTACACCTTC	CASGETGLVGGYTF
TRBV4-2	TRBJ2-2	-	-	TGTGCCAGCAGCCAAGATCTCCGTACAGGGCCCGGGGAGCTGTTTTTT	CASSQDLRTGPGELFF
TRBV19	TRBJ1-3	-	TRBD1	TGTGCCAGCCGGCTAGGTCGGACAGGGAGTGCCTCTGGAAACACCATATATTTT	CASRLGRTGSASGNTIYF
TRBV18	TRBJ2-7	-	-	TGTGCCAGCTCACCCGTACCAGGACAAAGAGCCTACGAGCAGTACTTC	CASSPVPGQRAYEQYF
TRBV9	TRBJ1-4	-	-	TGTGCCAGCAGCGTAGAAAGGGGGAGTGAAAAACTGTTTTTT	CASSVERGSEKLFF
TRBV15	TRBJ2-5	-	TRBD1	TGTGCCACCAGCAGGTCCGCTGGGACAGCACAAGAGACCCAGTACTTC	CATSRSAGTAQETQYF
TRBV5-1	TRBJ2-5	-	-	TGCGCCAGCAGCTGGGGCCTCGTGGCAGGGGAGACCCAGTACTTC	CASSWGLVAGETQYF
TRBV6-5	TRBJ1-2	-	-	TGTGCCAGCAGTTACCCCGGGGCTAACTATGGCTACACCTTC	CASSYPGANYGYTF
TRBV5-1	TRBJ2-5	-	-	TGCGCCAGCAGCTTGAGACAGGACCAAGAGACCCAGTACTTC	CASSLRQDQETQYF
TRBV6-5	TRBJ1-2	-	-	TGTGCCAGCAGTCTGATACACAGGGCTCGCGGCGGCTACACCTTC	CASSLIHRARGGYTF
TRBV4-2	TRBJ1-2	-	-	TGTGCCAGCAGCCGCCTAGGGGGAACGGATGGCTACACCTTC	CASSRLGGTDGYTF
TRBV7-2	TRBJ2-7	-	TRBD1	TGTGCCAGCAGCTTGGGCAGGGGGCTATCCTACGAGCAGTACTTC	CASSLGRGLSYEQYF
TRBV7-2	TRBJ2-1	few	TRBD2	TGTGCCAGCAGCCCCGTTTCCCTAGCGGGGTATGAGCAGTTCTTC	CASSPVSLAGYEQFF
TRBV2	TRBJ2-1	few	TRBD2	TGTGCCAGCAGTCCGGGACTAGCGGGGGGCAATGAGCAGTTCTTC	CASSPGLAGGNEQFF
TRBV2	TRBJ2-3	-	-	TGTGCCAGCAGTCAAAACACAGATACGCAGTATTTT	CASSQNTDTQYF
TRBV12-2	TRBJ1-2	-	-	TGTGCAAGTCGCTTAGAGGTCGGGGGAAACTATGGCTACACCTTC	CASRLEVGGNYGYTF
TRBV5-4	TRBJ2-2	-	-	TGTGCCAGCAGCTTGTCCCAGGGGAACACCGGGGAGCTGTTTTTT	CASSLSQGNTGELFF
TRBV5-5	TRBJ2-7	-	TRBD1	TGTGCCAGCAGCTTAAACAGGGGAGTTTCCTACGAGCAGTACTTC	CASSLNRGVSYEQYF
TRBV7-3	TRBJ2-7	-	-	TGTGCCAGCAGCTTGGGGCAGAACCGTGGGGAGCAGTACTTC	CASSLGQNRGEQYF
TRBV5-4	TRBJ1-2	few	-	TGTGCCAGCAGCCCCATTATAGGGGGGGCGCGTTATGGCTACACCTTC	CASSPIIGGARYGYTF
TRBV6-2/TRBV6-3	TRBJ2-7	-	-	TGTGCCAGCAGTTACGGAGCCCACACCCCTATATACGAGCAGTACTTC	CASSYGAHTPIYEQYF
TRBV9	TRBJ2-5	-	-	TGTGCCAGCAGCGTAGGCGGGGGCGGACGAGAGACCCAGTACTTC	CASSVGGGGRETQYF
TRBV5-1	TRBJ2-5	-	TRBD2	TGCGCCAGCAGCCCCTCCGTTAGCGGGGGCCAGGAGGAGACCCAGTACTTC	CASSPSVSGGQEETQYF
TRBV19	TRBJ1-5	-	TRBD1	TGTGCCAGTAGGAACCCGGGACAGGGGGGCAATCAGCCCCAGCATTTT	CASRNPGQGGNQPQHF
TRBV5-4	TRBJ2-7	-	-	TGTGCCAGCAGTTTAGACACGACCTACGAGCAGTACTTC	CASSLDTTYEQYF
TRBV7-9	TRBJ2-2	-	TRBD1	TGTGCCAGCAGCCCGGACAGGGCGAACACCGGGGAGCTGTTTTTT	CASSPDRANTGELFF